The 8 T cell receptor beta chains listed next were all sequenced from one sample in a study of response to subunit inactivated influenza vaccine. A single record per CDR3 protein comes from TCRdb applying MiXCR to the RT-PCR reads. The sample comprises roughly 760,000 distinct CDR3 sequences, around 20% of which are singletons, and 9.5% to 13% rests with the top ten. Source: PBMCs from blood, taken less than 6 days after vaccination. These receptors originate from a man aged 45-65 years who received an inactivated influenza vaccine.

V and J are TRBV20-1 and TRBJ2-4; 9 bases match TRBD2. The trim removed 3 bases at V and 1 base at J, leaving 7 bases unmatched. The germline gives CDR1 DFQATT, CDR2 SNEGSKA (reference sequence). CDR3 length: 16 residues. CDR3 loop: CSARVGGLAAKNIQYF. The DNA of the CDR3 is TGCAGTGCTAGGGTCGGAGGACTAGCGGCCAAAAACATTCAGTACTTC.

The sample holds a few counts of this clonotype. The chain has TRBV4-1 and TRBJ2-5; D unclear. Germline V lookup: CDR1 MGHRA, CDR2 YSYEKL. CDR3 length equals 14 residues. V was trimmed by 1 base and J by 2 bases, leaving 8 bases between them. CDR3: CASSQVGRQETQYF. CDR3 coding DNA: TGCGCCAGCAGCCAAGTGGGTCGACAAGAGACCCAGTACTTC.

This clonotype showed up just a few times. J is TRBJ2-3 and V is TRBV5-1, with TRBD2 identical over 15 bases. CDR3 length: 16 amino acids. V shed 3 bases and J 7 bases; nucleotides not matched to a gene: 6. Germline-derived CDR1 and CDR2 are SGHRS and YFSETQ. The CDR3 spells CASSSGLAGGSYTQYF. The CDR3 coding sequence is TGCGCCAGCAGCTCAGGACTAGCGGGAGGGAGCTATACGCAGTATTTT.

This clonotype has just a few counts. The chain joins TRBV4-1 to TRBJ2-7; D unclear. Deletions cut 4 bases from V and 1 base from J, with 14 bases between. CDR1 and CDR2 from the germline V gene are MGHRA and YSYEKL. CDR3 length equals 15 residues. The chain's CDR3 is CASSRLFDGSYEQYF. As DNA, the CDR3 is TGCGCCAGCAGCCGACTCTTCGACGGTTCCTACGAGCAGTACTTC.

The table lists this clonotype with a few counts. The chain employs TRBV20-1 and TRBJ1-4, with 7 bases lining up with TRBD1. Germline values: CDR1 DFQATT, CDR2 SNEGSKA (reference sequence). V was clipped by 3 bases and J by 7 bases; unmatched bases: 11. The CDR3 sequence is 15 residues long. Here the CDR3 reads CSASQGVRGSEKLFF. In nucleotides, the CDR3 is TGCAGTGCTAGCCAGGGGGTTAGGGGGAGTGAAAAACTGTTTTTT.

The chain links TRBV20-1 to TRBJ1-2; 7 bases match TRBD1. The CDR3 runs 14 residues. J was trimmed by 0 bases and V by 1 base; bases with no gene match: 2. Germline V gene data show CDR1 as DFQATT and CDR2 as SNEGSKA (reference sequence). The CDR3 loop is CSARGQGANYGYTF. CDR3 nucleotide sequence: TGCAGTGCTAGAGGACAGGGAGCTAACTATGGCTACACCTTC.

The chain combines TRBV7-2 with TRBJ2-1; D not certain. The CDR3 is 16 amino acids. The ends were cut back, 1 base at V and 0 bases at J, with 10 bases in the middle. The germline V gene has CDR1 SGHTA and CDR2 FQGNSA. CDR3 DNA sequence: TGTGCCAGCAGCTTAGGGCCGGTAAGCTCCTACAATGAGCAGTTCTTC. It yields the protein CASSLGPVSSYNEQFF.

This clonotype was seen repeatedly, ten times or more. The CDR3 loop reads CASSPGNNQPQHF. CDR3 in DNA: TGTGCCAGCTCACCAGGGAACAATCAGCCCCAGCATTTT. The rearrangement links TRBV18 to TRBJ1-5; D gene uncertain. Trimming cost V 2 bases and J 3 bases, with 5 bases left between them. Looked up from germline, CDR1 is KGHSH and CDR2 is LQKENI. The CDR3 consists of 13 residues.